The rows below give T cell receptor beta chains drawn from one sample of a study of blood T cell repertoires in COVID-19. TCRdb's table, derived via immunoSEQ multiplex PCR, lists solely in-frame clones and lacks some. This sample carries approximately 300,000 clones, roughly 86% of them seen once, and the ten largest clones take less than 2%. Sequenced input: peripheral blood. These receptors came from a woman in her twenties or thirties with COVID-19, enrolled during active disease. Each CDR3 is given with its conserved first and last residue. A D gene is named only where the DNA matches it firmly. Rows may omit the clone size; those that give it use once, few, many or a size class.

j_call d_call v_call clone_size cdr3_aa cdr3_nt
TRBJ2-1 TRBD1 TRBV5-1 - CASSNWDRGQNEQFF TGCGCCAGCAGCAATTGGGACAGGGGGCAGAATGAGCAGTTCTTC
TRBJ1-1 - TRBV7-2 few CASSLMRGGGTEAFF TGTGCCAGCAGCTTAATGAGGGGAGGAGGAACTGAAGCTTTCTTT
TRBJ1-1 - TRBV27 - CASSSGFHLAMNTEAFF TGTGCCAGCAGTTCCGGATTCCATCTAGCCATGAACACTGAAGCTTTCTTT
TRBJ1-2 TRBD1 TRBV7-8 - CASSPRTGGGYTF TGTGCCAGCAGCCCGAGGACAGGGGGAGGCTACACCTTC
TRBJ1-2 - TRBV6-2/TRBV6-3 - CASSPYPGTHYGYTF TGTGCCAGCAGTCCCTACCCCGGGACACACTATGGCTACACCTTC
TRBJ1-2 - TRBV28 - CASSDLDIYGYTF TGTGCCAGCAGTGATTTGGACATCTATGGCTACACCTTC
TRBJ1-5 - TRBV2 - CASSDFKDKNQPQHF TGTGCCAGCAGTGATTTTAAGGACAAGAATCAGCCCCAGCATTTT
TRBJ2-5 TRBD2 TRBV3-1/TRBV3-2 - CASSRSGGGETQYF TGTGCCAGCAGCCGTAGCGGGGGGGGAGAGACCCAGTACTTC
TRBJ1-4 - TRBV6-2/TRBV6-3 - CASSGQGEKLFF TGTGCCAGCAGTGGGCAGGGTGAAAAACTGTTTTTT
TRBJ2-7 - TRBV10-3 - CAISVWPSGEQYF TGTGCCATCAGTGTTTGGCCTAGTGGCGAGCAGTACTTC
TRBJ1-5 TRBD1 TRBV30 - CAWSAFGTGGFQPQHF TGTGCCTGGAGTGCGTTCGGGACAGGGGGATTCCAGCCCCAGCATTTT
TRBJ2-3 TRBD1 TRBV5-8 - CASSLEGTGDTQYF TGTGCCAGCAGCTTGGAGGGGACAGGAGATACGCAGTATTTT
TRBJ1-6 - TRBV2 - CASSELPGSPLHF TGTGCCAGCAGTGAATTGCCGGGTTCACCCCTCCACTTT
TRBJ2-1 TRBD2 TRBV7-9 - CASSFVAGGNEQFF TGTGCCAGCAGCTTTGTAGCGGGGGGGAATGAGCAGTTCTTC
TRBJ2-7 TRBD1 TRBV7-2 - CASSKGDSYEQYF TGTGCCAGCAGCAAAGGGGACAGCTACGAGCAGTACTTC
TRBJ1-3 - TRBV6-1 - CASSDQKSGNTIYF TGTGCCAGCAGTGACCAGAAGTCTGGAAACACCATATATTTT
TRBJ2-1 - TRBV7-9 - CASRPGQEYYNEQFF TGTGCCAGCCGGCCGGGACAAGAATACTACAATGAGCAGTTCTTC
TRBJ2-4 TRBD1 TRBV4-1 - CASSQILRQGDVENIQYF TGCGCCAGCAGCCAAATCTTAAGACAGGGAGACGTTGAAAACATTCAGTACTTC
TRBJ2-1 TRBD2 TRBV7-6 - CASSLYGLAVNNEQFF TGTGCCAGCAGCTTGTATGGACTAGCGGTAAACAATGAGCAGTTCTTC
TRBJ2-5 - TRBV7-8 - CASSPIGGIQETQYF TGTGCCAGCAGCCCAATAGGCGGAATTCAAGAGACCCAGTACTTC
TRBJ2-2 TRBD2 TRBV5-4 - CASSLPSGNTGELFF TGTGCCAGCAGCTTGCCTAGCGGGAACACCGGGGAGCTGTTTTTT
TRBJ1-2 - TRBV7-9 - CASSFDLWEGSRGYTF TGTGCCAGCAGCTTCGACCTCTGGGAGGGCTCGAGGGGCTACACCTTC
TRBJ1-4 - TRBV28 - CASSSGRGATNEKLFF TGTGCCAGCAGTTCGGGACGGGGGGCAACTAATGAAAAACTGTTTTTT
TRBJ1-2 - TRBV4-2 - CASSQGTSNYGYTF TGTGCCAGCAGCCAGGGGACATCTAACTATGGCTACACCTTC